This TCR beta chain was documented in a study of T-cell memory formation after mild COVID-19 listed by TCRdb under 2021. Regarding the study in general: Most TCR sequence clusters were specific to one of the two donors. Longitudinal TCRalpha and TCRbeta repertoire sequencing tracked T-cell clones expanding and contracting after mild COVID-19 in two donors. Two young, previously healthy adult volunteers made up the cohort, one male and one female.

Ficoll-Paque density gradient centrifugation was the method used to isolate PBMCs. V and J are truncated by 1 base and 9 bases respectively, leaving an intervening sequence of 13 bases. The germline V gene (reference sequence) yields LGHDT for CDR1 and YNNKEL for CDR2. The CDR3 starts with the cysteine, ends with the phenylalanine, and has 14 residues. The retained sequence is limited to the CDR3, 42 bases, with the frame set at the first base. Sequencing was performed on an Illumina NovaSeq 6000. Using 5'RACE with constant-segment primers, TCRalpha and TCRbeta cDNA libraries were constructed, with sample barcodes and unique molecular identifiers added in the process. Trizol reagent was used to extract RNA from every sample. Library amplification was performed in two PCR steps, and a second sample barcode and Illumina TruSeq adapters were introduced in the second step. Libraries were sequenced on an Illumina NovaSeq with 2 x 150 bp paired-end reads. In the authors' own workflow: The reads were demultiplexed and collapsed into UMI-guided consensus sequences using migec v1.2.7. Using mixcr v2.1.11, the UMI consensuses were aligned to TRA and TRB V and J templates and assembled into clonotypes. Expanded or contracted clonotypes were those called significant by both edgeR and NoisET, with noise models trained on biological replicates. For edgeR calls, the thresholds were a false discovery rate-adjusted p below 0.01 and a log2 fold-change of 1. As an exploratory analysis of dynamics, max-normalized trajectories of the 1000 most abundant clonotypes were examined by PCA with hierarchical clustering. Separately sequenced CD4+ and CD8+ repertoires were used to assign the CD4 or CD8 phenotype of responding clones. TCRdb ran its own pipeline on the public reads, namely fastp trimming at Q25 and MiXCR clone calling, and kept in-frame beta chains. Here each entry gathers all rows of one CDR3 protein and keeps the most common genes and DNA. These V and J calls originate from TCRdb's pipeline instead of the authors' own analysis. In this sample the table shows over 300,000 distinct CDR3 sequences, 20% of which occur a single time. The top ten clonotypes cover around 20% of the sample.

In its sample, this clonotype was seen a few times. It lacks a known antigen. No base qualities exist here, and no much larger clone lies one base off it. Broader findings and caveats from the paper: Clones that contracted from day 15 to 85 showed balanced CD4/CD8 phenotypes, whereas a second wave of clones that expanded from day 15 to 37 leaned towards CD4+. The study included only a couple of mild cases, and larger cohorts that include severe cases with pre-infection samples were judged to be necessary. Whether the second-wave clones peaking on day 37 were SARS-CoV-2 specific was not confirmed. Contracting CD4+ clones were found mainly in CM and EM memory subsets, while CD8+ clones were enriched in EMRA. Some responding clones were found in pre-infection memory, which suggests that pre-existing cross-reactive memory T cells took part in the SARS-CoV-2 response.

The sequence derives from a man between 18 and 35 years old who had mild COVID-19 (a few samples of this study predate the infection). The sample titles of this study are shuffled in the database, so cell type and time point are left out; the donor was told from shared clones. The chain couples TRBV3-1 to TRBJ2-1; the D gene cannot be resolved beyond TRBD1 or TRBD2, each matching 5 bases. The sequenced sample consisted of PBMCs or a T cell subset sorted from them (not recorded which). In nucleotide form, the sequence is TGTGCCAGCAGCCAAGGGTACCGGGGCGGTGAGCAGTTCTTC. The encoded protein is CASSQGYRGGEQFF.